These 8 T cell receptor beta chains originate from one sample sequenced in a study of T cells in Graves' hyperthyroidism and ophthalmopathy. It was RNA transcripts that yielded the amplified TCR beta CDR3 regions. The study used the HTBI primer set for a first-round RT-PCR of the TCR CDR3. TCRdb ran MiXCR on the multiplex PCR reads and lists one entry per CDR3 protein. The sample shows 500,000 to 600,000 distinct CDR3 sequences, 46% of them seen only once. Sequencing used peripheral blood or thyroid tissue (not recorded which). All receptors come from a woman aged 18-30 years with Graves' hyperthyroidism.

This clonotype showed up just a few times. The chain has TRBV27 and TRBJ2-7; D gene unclear. Germline V gene data show CDR1 as MNHEY and CDR2 as SMNVEV (reference sequence). With 4 bases removed from V and 3 bases from J, the gap between germline ends came to 13 bases. The CDR3 sequence is 14 residues long. Here the CDR3 reads CASSSRPSGYEQYF. CDR3 in DNA: TGTGCCAGCAGTTCTCGTCCTAGTGGCTACGAGCAGTACTTC.

The V gene is TRBV25-1, the J gene TRBJ1-3; the D is unclear. V shed 0 bases and J shed 2 bases, with 17 bases lying between them. Germline loops: CDR1 MGHDK, CDR2 SYGVNS. This CDR3 is 18 amino acids long. CDR3 loop: CASSEYIQGSLAGNTIYF. The CDR3, as DNA: TGTGCCAGCAGTGAATATATACAAGGAAGCCTGGCTGGAAACACCATATATTTT.

In its sample, this clonotype was seen many times. The chain is built from TRBV20-1 and TRBJ2-7, with a weak D call TRBD1 (5 bases). CDR3 size: 14 residues. Trimming took off 2 bases at V and 5 bases at J, with 16 bases between the two ends. Germline lookup yields CDR1 DFQATT and CDR2 SNEGSKA (reference sequence). The CDR3 loop is CSARTSGIIDEQYF. Written as DNA, the CDR3 is TGCAGTGCTAGAACGTCAGGGATAATCGACGAGCAGTACTTC.

This clonotype was observed at least ten times. The chain recombines TRBV20-1 with TRBJ2-7, with D tentatively TRBD2 (5 bases). The CDR3 has 11 residues. The V end was cut by 5 bases, the J end by 6 bases, with 11 bases between. Germline V lookup: CDR1 DFQATT, CDR2 SNEGSKA (reference sequence). CDR3: CSAYLEGEQYF. In DNA, the CDR3 is TGCAGTGCTTATCTAGAGGGCGAGCAGTACTTC.

This clonotype was found many times. The chain couples TRBV7-9 to TRBJ2-7, with 11 nucleotides matching TRBD1. The V gene's germline CDR1 is SEHNR and CDR2 FQNEAQ (reference sequence). The CDR3 contains 16 residues. After removal of 1 base from V and 4 bases from J, the junction contained 6 bases not matched to a gene. CDR3 DNA sequence: TGTGCCAGCAGCTTAGATTATGGGACAGGGGGTTACGAGCAGTACTTC. Its protein product is CASSLDYGTGGYEQYF.

The chain uses TRBV2 and TRBJ1-3; unclear D gene. CDR1 SNHLY and CDR2 FYNNEI come from the germline V gene. This CDR3 region has 15 residues. Deletions cut 6 bases from V and 2 bases from J, with 14 bases between. Here the CDR3 DNA reads TGTGCCAGCAGCGGCAGAGGAGGCACTGGAAACACCATATATTTT. It translates to CASSGRGGTGNTIYF.

The chain is built from TRBV18 and TRBJ1-6, with D unresolved. V dropped 6 bases and J dropped 10 bases, with 16 bases sitting between them. The CDR3 covers 14 residues. CDR1 KGHSH and CDR2 LQKENI come from the germline V gene. This CDR3 is CASSPPGSGSPLHF. The DNA of the CDR3 is TGTGCCAGCTCCCCGCCGGGATCGGGATCACCCCTCCACTTT. The full variable domain, rest sourced from reference TRBV18 and TRBJ1-6, is NAGVMQNPRHLVRRRGQEARLRCSPMKGHSHVYWYRQLPEEGLKFMVYLQKENIIDESGMPKERFSAEFPKEGPSILRIQQVVRGDSAAYFCASSPPGSGSPLHFGNGTRLTVT.

The sample holds many counts of this clonotype. The gene calls are TRBV7-9 and TRBJ2-5; TRBD2 aligns across 8 bases. The CDR3 runs to 13 residues. The germline V gene encodes CDR1 SEHNR and CDR2 FQNEAQ (reference sequence). Unmatched junction bases numbered 4, after V lost 7 bases and J lost 3 bases. This CDR3 reads CASIRAGEETQYF. CDR3 coding DNA: TGTGCCAGCATCCGAGCGGGAGAAGAGACCCAGTACTTC.